This TCR beta chain was identified during a study of CD8 T cells in Susac syndrome (dated by TCRdb to between 2017 and 2020). Study-level background: Among the sequenced Susac syndrome patients, five or six had clinically active disease and about eight were in clinical remission. At blood withdrawal, Susac syndrome patients were either therapy-naive, taking corticosteroids (in some cases with IVIg as well), or taking IVIg alone. Repertoire sequencing was used to test whether CD8+ T cell activation and differentiation in Susac syndrome was antigen driven.

Concerning this clonotype: Its recognized antigen is unknown. One base away there is no much larger clone; base qualities are not given.

Peripheral blood CD8+ and CD4+ T cells from healthy donors, Susac syndrome patients and multiple sclerosis patients were profiled by high-throughput TCR beta sequencing. Recently defined diagnostic criteria for definite or probable disease were met by the Susac syndrome patients. CD8+ TEMRA cells were enriched by FACS, while bulk CD8+ and CD4+ T cells were purified by magnetic negative isolation. Blood was drawn into EDTA tubes, processed within 24 hours, and PBMCs were isolated by density gradient centrifugation. PBMCs destined for TCR sequencing were cryopreserved in liquid nitrogen and later thawed in a 37 °C water bath. Purity of sorted or isolated CD4+, CD8+ and CD8+ TEMRA cells was at least 90%. RNA was extracted using the RNeasy kit, and about 0.45 to 1 ug of the RNA was reverse transcribed with random hexamers. The immunoSEQ multiplex PCR assay, which covers 54 Vbeta and 13 Jbeta segments, was used to amplify TCR beta CDR3 regions. PCR amplification bias was corrected using a synthetic template baseline for primer optimization and computational correction. The original pipeline was this. Reads were annotated to V, D and J genes according to IMGT and were analyzed with immunoSEQ Analyzer, with only productive sequences retained. To calculate clonality, Shannon entropy was normalized by log2 of the number of productive unique sequences and then subtracted from one. For each patient and control, public and private clones were evaluated among the 100 most prevalent clones. Clones were defined as Susac-specific if absent from the healthy and MS cohorts, from approximately 1,100 published viral clones and from other ImmuneACCESS disease sequences. TCRdb's own reprocessing of the public reads used fastp at Q25 and MiXCR and kept productive beta chains. Duplicate CDR3 protein sequences are folded into a single record with the most common DNA and genes. For this entry, the V and J calls and clone size follow TCRdb and not the study's own pipeline. The sample table holds about 150,000 distinct CDR3 sequences, of which 90% to 97% were seen once. The ten biggest clones cover around 0.12% of the sample.

Overall results and qualifications from the work: The number of individuals in the TCR sequencing and HLA analysis was acknowledged as relatively small. The CD4+ T cell repertoire of patients with Susac syndrome showed no detectable clonal expansion.

V is trimmed back by 4 bases and J by 4 bases, and the junction contains 13 bases that no gene match accounts for. The germline V gene (reference sequence) supplies CDR1 SGHKS and CDR2 YYEKEE. The CDR3 starts with the cysteine, ends with the phenylalanine, and has 18 residues. The CDR3 DNA has 54 bases and is translated from base 1. In this chain, TRBV5-5 is recombined with TRBJ2-1, with 11 bases matching TRBD2. Sequencing input: CD4+ T cells from PBMCs. The clonotype comes from a human donor with Susac syndrome. The CDR3 protein: CASSPPSSSGGTYNEQFF. The DNA reads TGTGCCAGCAGCCCCCCATCCTCTAGCGGGGGGACTTACAATGAGCAGTTCTTC. The variable domain in full, with residues beyond the CDR3 obtained from the reference TRBV5-5 and TRBJ2-1 genes, is DAGVTQSPTHLIKTRGQQVTLRCSPISGHKSVSWYQQVLGQGPQFIFQYYEKEERGRGNFPDRFSARQFPNYSSELNVNALLLGDSALYLCASSPPSSSGGTYNEQFFGPGTRLTVL.